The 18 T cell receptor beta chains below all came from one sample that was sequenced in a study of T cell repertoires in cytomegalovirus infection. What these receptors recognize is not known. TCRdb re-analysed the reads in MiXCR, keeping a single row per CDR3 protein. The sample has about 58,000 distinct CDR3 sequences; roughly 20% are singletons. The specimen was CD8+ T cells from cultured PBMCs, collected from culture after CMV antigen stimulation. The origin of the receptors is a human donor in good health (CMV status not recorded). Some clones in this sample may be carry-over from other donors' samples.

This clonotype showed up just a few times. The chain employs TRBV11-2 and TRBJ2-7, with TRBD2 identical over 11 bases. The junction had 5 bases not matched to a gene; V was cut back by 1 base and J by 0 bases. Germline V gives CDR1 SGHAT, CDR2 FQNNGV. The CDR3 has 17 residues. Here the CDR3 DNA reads TGTGCCAGCAGCTTAGTTGCTAGCGGGAGGAACTCCTACGAGCAGTACTTC. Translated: CASSLVASGRNSYEQYF.

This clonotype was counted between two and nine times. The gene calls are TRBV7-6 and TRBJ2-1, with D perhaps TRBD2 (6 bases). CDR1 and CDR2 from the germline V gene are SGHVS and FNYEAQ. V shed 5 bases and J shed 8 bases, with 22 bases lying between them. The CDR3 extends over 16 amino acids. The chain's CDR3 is CASSPQAGSSEYEQFF. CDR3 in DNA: TGTGCCAGCAGCCCCCAGGCGGGGAGTTCGGAGTATGAGCAGTTCTTC.

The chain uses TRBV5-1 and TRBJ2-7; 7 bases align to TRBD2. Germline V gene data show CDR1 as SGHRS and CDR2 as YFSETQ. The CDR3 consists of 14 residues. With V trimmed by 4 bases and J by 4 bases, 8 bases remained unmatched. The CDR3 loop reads CASSPGGSKYEQYF. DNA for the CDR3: TGCGCCAGCAGCCCTGGCGGGAGTAAGTACGAGCAGTACTTC.

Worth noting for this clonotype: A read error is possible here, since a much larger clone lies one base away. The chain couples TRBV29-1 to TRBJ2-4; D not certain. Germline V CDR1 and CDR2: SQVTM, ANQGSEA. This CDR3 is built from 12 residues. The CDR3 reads CSVPVGANSQYF. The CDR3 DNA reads TGCAGCGTCCCAGTTGGCGCAAACAGTCAGTACTTC.

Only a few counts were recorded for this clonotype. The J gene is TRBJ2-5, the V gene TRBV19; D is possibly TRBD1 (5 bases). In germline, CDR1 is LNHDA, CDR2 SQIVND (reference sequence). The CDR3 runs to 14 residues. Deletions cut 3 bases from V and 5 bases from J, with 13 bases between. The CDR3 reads CASSIQGREETQYF. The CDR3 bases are TGTGCCAGTAGTATCCAGGGTAGAGAGGAGACCCAGTACTTC.

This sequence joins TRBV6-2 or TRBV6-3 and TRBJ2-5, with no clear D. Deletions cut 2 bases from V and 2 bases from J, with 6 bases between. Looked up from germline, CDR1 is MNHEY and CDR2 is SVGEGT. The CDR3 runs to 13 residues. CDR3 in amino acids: CASSYAVQETQYF. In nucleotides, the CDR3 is TGTGCCAGCAGTTACGCAGTACAAGAGACCCAGTACTTC.

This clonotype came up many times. CDR3 sequence reads: CASSLSGLDTEAFF. The CDR3 DNA reads TGTGCCAGCTCATTATCGGGTTTGGACACTGAAGCTTTCTTT. The chain combines TRBV18 with TRBJ1-1; D not certain. Germline lookup yields CDR1 KGHSH and CDR2 LQKENI. Deletions cut 5 bases from V and 3 bases from J, with 13 bases between. The CDR3 has 14 residues.

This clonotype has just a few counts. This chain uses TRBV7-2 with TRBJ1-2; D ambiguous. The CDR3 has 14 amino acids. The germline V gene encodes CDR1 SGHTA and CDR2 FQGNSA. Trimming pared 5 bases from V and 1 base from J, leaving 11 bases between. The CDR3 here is CASSATGLNYGYTF. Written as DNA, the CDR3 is TGTGCCAGCAGCGCAACCGGCCTTAACTATGGCTACACCTTC. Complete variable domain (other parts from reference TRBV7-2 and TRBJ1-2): GAGVSQSPSNKVTEKGKDVELRCDPISGHTALYWYRQSLGQGLEFLIYFQGNSAPDKSGLPSDRFSAERTGGSVSTLTIQRTQQEDSAVYLCASSATGLNYGYTFGSGTRLTVV.

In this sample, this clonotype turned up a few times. The CDR3 nucleotides are TGTGCCAGCAGCTTCCTAGCGGGGGAGGGTGAGACCCAGTACTTC. As protein: CASSFLAGEGETQYF. The V call is TRBV7-8, the J call TRBJ2-5, with 10 bases lining up with TRBD2. From germline, CDR1 is SGHVS and CDR2 FQNEAQ. This CDR3 contains 15 residues. V dropped 3 bases and J dropped 5; count of bases not matched to a gene: 6.

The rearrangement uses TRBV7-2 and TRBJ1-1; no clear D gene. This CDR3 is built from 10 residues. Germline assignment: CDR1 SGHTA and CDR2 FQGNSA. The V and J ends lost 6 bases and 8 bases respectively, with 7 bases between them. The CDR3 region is CASRFTEAFF. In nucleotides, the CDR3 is TGTGCCAGCAGGTTCACCGAAGCTTTCTTT.

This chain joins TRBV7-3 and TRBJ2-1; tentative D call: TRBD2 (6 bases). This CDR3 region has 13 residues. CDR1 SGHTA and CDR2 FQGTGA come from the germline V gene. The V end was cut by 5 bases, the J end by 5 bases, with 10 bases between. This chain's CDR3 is CASSDGGNNEQFF. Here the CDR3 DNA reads TGTGCCAGCAGCGACGGCGGGAACAATGAGCAGTTCTTC.

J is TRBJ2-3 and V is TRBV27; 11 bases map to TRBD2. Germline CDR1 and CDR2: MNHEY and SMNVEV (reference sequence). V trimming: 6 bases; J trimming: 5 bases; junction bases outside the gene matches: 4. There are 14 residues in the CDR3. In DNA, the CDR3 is TGTGCCAGCAGCGTTAGCGGGGGGGAAGATACGCAGTATTTT. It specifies CASSVSGGEDTQYF.

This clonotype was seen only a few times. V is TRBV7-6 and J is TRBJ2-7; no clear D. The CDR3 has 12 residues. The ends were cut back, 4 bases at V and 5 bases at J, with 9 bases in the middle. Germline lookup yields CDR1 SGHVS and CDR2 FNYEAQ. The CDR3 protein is CASSSTSDEQYF. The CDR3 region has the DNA TGTGCCAGCAGCTCGACCTCGGACGAGCAGTACTTC.

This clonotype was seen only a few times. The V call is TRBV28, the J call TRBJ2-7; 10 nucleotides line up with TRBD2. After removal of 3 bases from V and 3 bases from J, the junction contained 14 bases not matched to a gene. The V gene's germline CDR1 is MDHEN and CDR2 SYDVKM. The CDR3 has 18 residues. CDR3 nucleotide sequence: TGTGCCAGCAGTTTTCCTACAGCGGGAGGGCCAAATTTCTACGAGCAGTACTTC. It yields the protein CASSFPTAGGPNFYEQYF.

Written as DNA, the CDR3 is TGTGCCAGCACTCATGGCGTTTACGAGTATTTT. Amino acids: CASTHGVYEYF. V gene TRBV7-2 combines with J gene TRBJ2-3; D unresolved. The CDR3 length is 11 residues. Germline V gives CDR1 SGHTA, CDR2 FQGNSA. Between the trimmed V and J ends, which lost 7 bases and 13 bases, there was a span of 15 bases.

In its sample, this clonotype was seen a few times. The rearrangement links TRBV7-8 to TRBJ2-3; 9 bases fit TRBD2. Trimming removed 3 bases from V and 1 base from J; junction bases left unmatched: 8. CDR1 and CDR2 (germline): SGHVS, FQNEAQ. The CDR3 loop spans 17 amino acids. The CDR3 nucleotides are TGTGCCAGCAGCTTGCGGGGGGGAGACTTGCGCACAGATACGCAGTATTTT. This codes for CASSLRGGDLRTDTQYF.

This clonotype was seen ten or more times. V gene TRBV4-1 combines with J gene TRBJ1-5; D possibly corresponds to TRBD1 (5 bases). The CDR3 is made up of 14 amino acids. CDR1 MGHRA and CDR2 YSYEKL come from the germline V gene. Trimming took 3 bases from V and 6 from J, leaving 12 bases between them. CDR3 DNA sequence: TGCGCCAGCAGCCAGCCAGGGAGAGGTCAGCCCCAGCATTTT. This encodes CASSQPGRGQPQHF.

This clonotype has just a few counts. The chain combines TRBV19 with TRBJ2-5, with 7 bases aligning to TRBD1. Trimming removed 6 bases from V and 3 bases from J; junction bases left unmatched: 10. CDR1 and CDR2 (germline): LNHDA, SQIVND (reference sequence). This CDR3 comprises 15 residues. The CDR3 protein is CASRLDRRKEETQYF. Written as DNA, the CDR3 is TGTGCCAGTAGGTTGGACAGGCGTAAGGAAGAGACCCAGTACTTC.